The present TCR beta chain was sequenced within a study of control samples from healthy donors and cancer patients. Method: immunoSEQ multiplex PCR; TCRdb's copy keeps in-frame clones and lacks some. Here the sample spans 150,000 to 200,000 clones, 91% being singletons. There are 15 residues in the CDR3. Germline V gives CDR1 SGHTA, CDR2 FQGNSA. V lost 1 base to trimming and J lost 3 bases; unmatched junction nucleotides: 3. The chain couples TRBV7-2 to TRBJ2-3, with 8 bases identical to TRBD1. Sequencing input: blood. This receptor was obtained from a woman aged 25 to 39 in good health. CDR3 nucleotides: TGTGCCAGCAGCTTAGGGACAGGGATAACAGATACGCAGTATTTT. Its protein product is CASSLGTGITDTQYF.